Listed here are 19 T cell receptor beta chains from one sample, sequenced in a study of blood T cells in healthy people across ages (dated by TCRdb to about 2015). The method behind the library was 5' RACE. Sequencing took place on an Illumina HiSeq 2500. A second PCR of roughly 7 to 12 cycles was run with a J-beta primer mix and a sample-barcoded 5' primer. In-frame beta chains were kept once TCRdb had trimmed the public reads at Q25 with fastp and called clones with MiXCR. Rows with a matching CDR3 protein are joined into one entry that keeps the most common DNA and genes. The sample data list 750,000 to 1,000,000 distinct CDR3 sequences, and roughly 28% of these were observed just once. Of the sample, around 9.6% falls within the top ten clones. This same sample was also part of a study on T cells of mothers and their children.

The sequencing input was blood. The receptors stem from a middle-aged woman in good health.

There are many counts of this clonotype. The V and J genes are TRBV27 and TRBJ2-3; D may be TRBD1 (6 bases). The CDR3 loop spans 17 amino acids. V was pared by 1 base and J by 2 bases, with 16 bases between. CDR1 and CDR2 from the germline V gene are MNHEY and SMNVEV (reference sequence). The CDR3 sequence is CASSLYPQGPNTDTQYF. In nucleotides, the CDR3 is TGTGCCAGCAGTTTATATCCCCAGGGGCCTAACACAGATACGCAGTATTTT.

This chain connects TRBV12-3 or TRBV12-4 to TRBJ2-7; perhaps TRBD1 as D (6 bases). CDR3 length: 15 residues. V shed 1 base and J shed 5 bases, with 15 bases lying between them. CDR3 coding DNA: TGTGCCAGCAGTTTAGGGGGGCAGGGGCTCGACGAGCAGTACTTC. This codes for CASSLGGQGLDEQYF.

The chain recombines TRBV28 with TRBJ2-7, with D perhaps matching TRBD1 or TRBD2 (5 bases each). Germline lookup yields CDR1 MDHEN and CDR2 SYDVKM. CDR3 length: 12 amino acids. V gave up 10 bases and J gave up 6 bases, with 16 bases separating them. Written as DNA, the CDR3 is TGTGCCATCGGGGCTTCGGTGGGCGAGCAGTACTTC. It codes for CAIGASVGEQYF. The complete variable domain, with remaining parts taken from reference TRBV28 and TRBJ2-7, reads DVKVTQSSRYLVKRTGEKVFLECVQDMDHENMFWYRQDPGLGLRLIYFSYDVKMKEKGDIPEGYSVSREKKERFSLILESASTNQTSMYLCAIGASVGEQYFGPGTRLTVT.

This clonotype was counted between two and nine times. This chain connects TRBV6-5 to TRBJ2-1; weak D call: TRBD2 (7 bases). Trimming removed 5 bases from V and 8 bases from J, with 16 bases in between. CDR3 size: 14 residues. Germline values: CDR1 MNHEY, CDR2 SVGAGI. The CDR3 is CASSAPRGRDEQFF. The CDR3 coding sequence is TGTGCCAGCAGTGCACCGAGGGGGAGGGATGAGCAGTTCTTC.

This clonotype was detected ten times or more. V is TRBV15 and J is TRBJ2-1, with TRBD1 as a possible D gene (6 bases). CDR3 length: 12 amino acids. Germline V gene data show CDR1 as LNHNV and CDR2 as YYDKDF (reference sequence). V gave up 4 bases and J gave up 7 bases, with 8 bases separating them. CDR3 region: CATSIQGNEQFF. CDR3 bases: TGTGCCACCAGCATCCAGGGGAATGAGCAGTTCTTC.

The chain uses TRBV7-2 and TRBJ2-7, with 7 positions matching TRBD1. The germline gives CDR1 SGHTA, CDR2 FQGNSA. The CDR3 contains 16 residues. V shed 5 bases, J shed 3 bases, and the junction held 13 bases outside the gene matches. In nucleotides, the CDR3 is TGTGCCAGCAGCCCCTCTGGGTGGGACAGTAGCTACGAGCAGTACTTC. Translated: CASSPSGWDSSYEQYF.

This clonotype was observed at least ten times. The chain has TRBV27 and TRBJ1-2, with TRBD1 identical over 11 bases. The V gene's germline CDR1 is MNHEY and CDR2 SMNVEV (reference sequence). Trimming took 5 bases from V and 2 from J; bases not matched to a gene: 4. CDR3 length: 15 amino acids. CDR3 amino acids: CASSPGTGGNYGYTF. CDR3 coding DNA: TGTGCCAGCAGTCCCGGGACAGGGGGGAACTATGGCTACACCTTC.

This clonotype appeared a few times. This chain connects TRBV6-6 to TRBJ1-5; no definite D call. Germline assignment: CDR1 MNHNY and CDR2 SVGAGI (reference sequence). This CDR3 is 13 amino acids long. The ends were cut back, 0 bases at V and 8 bases at J, with 8 bases in the middle. The CDR3 DNA reads as TGTGCCAGCAGTTACTCGGCCGCGGAGCCCCAGCATTTT. Protein: CASSYSAAEPQHF.

The rearrangement joins TRBV9 to TRBJ2-5; a weak D match, TRBD2 (6 bases). The CDR3 is 13 amino acids. V gave up 3 bases and J gave up 11 bases, with 17 bases separating them. CDR1 SGDLS and CDR2 YYNGEE come from the germline V gene. DNA for the CDR3: TGTGCCAGCAGCGCGGGGACTCACCTCGGGCAGTACTTC. Translated, it gives CASSAGTHLGQYF. Full variable domain (remainder filled in from reference TRBV9 and TRBJ2-5): DSGVTQTPKHLITATGQRVTLRCSPRSGDLSVYWYQQSLDQGLQFLIQYYNGEERAKGNILERFSAQQFPDLHSELNLSSLELGDSALYFCASSAGTHLGQYFGPGTRLLVL.

This clonotype was recorded a few times. The chain links TRBV20-1 to TRBJ2-1; TRBD2 matches at 13 bases. V lost 5 bases to trimming and J lost 10 bases; unmatched junction nucleotides: 8. Germline V lookup: CDR1 DFQATT, CDR2 SNEGSKA (reference sequence). This CDR3 contains 14 residues. The CDR3 sequence: CSASTSGGAVEQFF. CDR3 DNA: TGCAGTGCTTCAACTAGCGGGGGGGCGGTCGAGCAGTTCTTC.

This sequence joins TRBV6-1 and TRBJ2-2, with D unresolved. Germline V gives CDR1 MNHNS, CDR2 SASEGT. Trimming took 4 bases from V and 7 from J, leaving 10 bases between them. This CDR3 has 13 amino acids. The CDR3 DNA follows: TGTGCCAGCAGTGGCCCGGACCGCGGGGAGCTGTTTTTT. Translating it yields CASSGPDRGELFF.

The V gene is TRBV29-1, the J gene TRBJ1-2, with 7 positions matching TRBD1. The CDR3 length is 13 residues. Germline CDR1 is SQVTM and CDR2 is ANQGSEA. CDR3 in DNA: TGCAACGCATCAGGGGGGGTTGACTATGGCTACACCTTC. Amino acids: CNASGGVDYGYTF.

The chain employs TRBV27 and TRBJ2-5, with 11 bases lining up with TRBD1. Losses at the gene ends were 7 bases for V and 11 bases for J; bases not matched to a gene: 15. The CDR3 has 15 residues. Germline V gene sequence: CDR1 MNHEY, CDR2 SMNVEV (reference sequence). CDR3 region: CASIPDRGRRNEQYF. The CDR3 bases are TGTGCCAGCATCCCGGACAGGGGGCGCAGGAATGAGCAGTACTTC.

There are many counts of this clonotype. V and J are TRBV4-1 and TRBJ2-7, with D perhaps matching TRBD2 (7 bases). The CDR3 spans 15 residues. Germline V lookup: CDR1 MGHRA, CDR2 YSYEKL. The germline V and J ends were trimmed by 0 bases and 3 bases, with 12 bases remaining between them. The DNA for the CDR3 is TGCGCCAGCAGCCAAGATGGGGGGGGCCTCTACGAGCAGTACTTC. Its protein product is CASSQDGGGLYEQYF.

In its sample, this clonotype was seen a few times. The chain links TRBV20-1 to TRBJ1-5; D is undetermined. V lost 3 bases and J 0 bases, leaving 9 bases between the germline ends. The CDR3 is 14 residues long. Germline-derived CDR1 and CDR2 are DFQATT and SNEGSKA (reference sequence). CDR3 bases: TGCAGTGCTAGTAACGCCTATAGCAATCAGCCCCAGCATTTT. It codes for CSASNAYSNQPQHF.

CDR3 DNA: TGTGCCAGCAGCTTTGCGGGGGGGTTTCGGAGCTACAATGAGCAGTTCTTC. Encoded protein: CASSFAGGFRSYNEQFF. V is TRBV7-8 and J is TRBJ2-1, with 9 nucleotides matching TRBD2. The CDR3 has 17 amino acids. With 3 bases clipped from V and 3 bases from J, the junction kept 9 bases outside the gene matches. CDR1 is SGHVS, CDR2 FQNEAQ, per germline.

This clonotype has a handful of counts. The rearrangement joins TRBV6-5 to TRBJ1-1; D is undetermined. This CDR3 contains 13 residues. V lost 6 bases, J lost 5 bases, and 13 bases lay in between. Germline CDR1 reads MNHEY; CDR2 reads SVGAGI. CDR3 region: CASSSSGRTEAFF. The CDR3, as DNA: TGTGCCAGCAGCTCCAGCGGGAGGACTGAAGCTTTCTTT.

The V and J genes are TRBV5-1 and TRBJ1-2; 7 nucleotides agree with TRBD1. This CDR3 spans 14 amino acids. Germline V gene sequence: CDR1 SGHRS, CDR2 YFSETQ. The V segment lost 4 bases and the J segment 8 bases; nucleotides outside the gene matches: 11. CDR3 region: CASSGGGQVAGYTF. In nucleotides, the CDR3 is TGCGCCAGCAGCGGCGGAGGACAGGTCGCCGGCTACACCTTC.

Details on this clonotype: Its ends do not fully match the called genes, so a read error is possible. The chain carries TRBV28 and TRBJ2-7; 7 bases align to TRBD1. Germline V gene sequence: CDR1 MDHEN, CDR2 SYDVKM. The CDR3 sequence is 16 residues long. The CDR3 DNA reads TGTGCCTGCAGTTCGCCCTGGGACAGTTTCTCCTACGAGCAGTACTTC. This gives the protein CACSSPWDSFSYEQYF.